This T cell receptor (beta chain) was captured by sequencing in a study of shared clonotypes between healthy human individuals. Looking at the study overall: CD4 naive and memory got three plates each, CD8 naive two, CD8 memory one. General study results and limits: It was the non-shared clonotypes that had lower generation probabilities than clonotypes shared by all four donors. In general, naive subsets displayed greater estimated richness than memory subsets did.

The CDR3 has 11 residues. Looked up from germline, CDR1 is MNHEY and CDR2 is SMNVEV (reference sequence). The repertoire was sequenced with immunoSEQ multiplex PCR; TCRdb's copy has only in-frame clones and lacks some. The data show approximately 88,000 clones, with about 70% seen just once and approximately 46% held by the top ten. Remarks on this clone: What it binds is not known. Compared with germline, one end of the junction differs, possibly owing to a read error.

This receptor was identified in a man aged 25 to 45 in good health. The sample taken for sequencing was memory CD8+ T cells sorted from blood. The sample's subset: CD45RO+ cells pooled with CCR7-negative TemRA cells. The rearrangement uses TRBV27 and TRBJ2-1, with D unresolved. CDR3 in DNA: TGTGCCAGCAGGTTATACAATGAGCAGTTCTTC. Translating it yields CASRLYNEQFF.